This TCR beta chain was sequenced in a study of T cell clonality in common variable immunodeficiency. General study points: Compared with controls, CVID subjects had fewer shared TCRbeta clones. T cell subpopulation sequencing would be needed to explain CVID clonality. Reportedly, TCR beta sequences from common variable immunodeficiency showed fewer deletions and N-nucleotide insertions.

Here immunoSEQ multiplex PCR was the method, and the copy in TCRdb shows in-frame clones only, minus some. The sample counts about 43,000 clones, none seen once; the ten largest own roughly 2.1%. Each donor provided 5 to 8 ml of heparinized whole blood. This CDR3 has 12 amino acids. Per the germline V gene, CDR1 is DFQATT and CDR2 is SNEGSKA (reference sequence). This clone was seen many times. Its antigen is not identified. The read is 3 residues too short to cover the CDR3 end, so that end is filled in from the germline J gene. Sequencing was carried out using peripheral blood mononuclear cells. V usage is TRBV20-1 and J usage is TRBJ1-2; D is possibly TRBD1 (6 bases). The TCR originated in a person aged 18 to 70 in good health. The CDR3 sequence is CSAHSGTYSYTF. The CDR3 DNA, read in part, is TGCAGCGCCCACTCCGGGACATACAGC.